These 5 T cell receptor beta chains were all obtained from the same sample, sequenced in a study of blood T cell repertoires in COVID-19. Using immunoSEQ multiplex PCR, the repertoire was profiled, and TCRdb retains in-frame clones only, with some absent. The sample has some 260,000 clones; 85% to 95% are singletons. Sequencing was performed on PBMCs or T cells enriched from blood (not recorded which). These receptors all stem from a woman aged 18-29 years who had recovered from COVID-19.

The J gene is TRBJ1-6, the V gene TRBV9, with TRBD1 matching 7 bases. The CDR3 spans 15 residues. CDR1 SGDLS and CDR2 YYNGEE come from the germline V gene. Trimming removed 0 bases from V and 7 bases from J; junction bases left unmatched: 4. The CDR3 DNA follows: TGTGCCAGCAGCGTAGTAAGGGGGCCAAATTCACCCCTCCACTTT. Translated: CASSVVRGPNSPLHF.

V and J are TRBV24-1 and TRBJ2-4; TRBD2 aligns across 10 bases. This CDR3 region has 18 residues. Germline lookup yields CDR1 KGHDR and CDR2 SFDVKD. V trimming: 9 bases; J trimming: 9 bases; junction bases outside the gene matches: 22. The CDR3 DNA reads TGTGCCACCGCCATTGGGGTGAGCGGGAGGGCTCAAGAGTGCATTCAGTACTTC. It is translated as CATAIGVSGRAQECIQYF.

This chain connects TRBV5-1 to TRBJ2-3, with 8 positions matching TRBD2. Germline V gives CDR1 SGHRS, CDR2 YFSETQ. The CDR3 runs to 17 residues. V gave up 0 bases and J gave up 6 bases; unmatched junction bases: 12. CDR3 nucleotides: TGCGCCAGCAGCTTGGGGCGGGGGGACCCCGGAGCCGATACGCAGTATTTT. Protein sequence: CASSLGRGDPGADTQYF.

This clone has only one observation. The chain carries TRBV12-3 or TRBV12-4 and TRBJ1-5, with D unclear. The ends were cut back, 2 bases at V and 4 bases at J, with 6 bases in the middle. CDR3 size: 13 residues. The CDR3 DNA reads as TGTGCCAGCAGTTTACGGAGGAATCAGCCCCAGCATTTT. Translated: CASSLRRNQPQHF.

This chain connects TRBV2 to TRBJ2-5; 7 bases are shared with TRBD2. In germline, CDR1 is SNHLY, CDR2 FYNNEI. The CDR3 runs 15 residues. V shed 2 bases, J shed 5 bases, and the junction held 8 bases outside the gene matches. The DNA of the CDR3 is TGTGCCAGCAGTGAAAGGACTAGGGTATTGGAGACCCAGTACTTC. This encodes CASSERTRVLETQYF.